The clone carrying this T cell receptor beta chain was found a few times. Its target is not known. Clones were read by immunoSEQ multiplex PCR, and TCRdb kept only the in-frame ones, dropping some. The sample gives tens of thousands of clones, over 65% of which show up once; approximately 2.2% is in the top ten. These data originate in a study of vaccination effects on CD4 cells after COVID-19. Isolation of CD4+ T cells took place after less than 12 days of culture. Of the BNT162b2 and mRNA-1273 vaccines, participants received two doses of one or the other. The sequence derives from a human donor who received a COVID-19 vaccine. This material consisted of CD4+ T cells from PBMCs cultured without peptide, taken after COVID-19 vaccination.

CDR3 nucleotide sequence: TGTGCCAGCAGCGTAGCTACAGGGGACCTAGGGAATGAGCAGTTCTTC. It yields the protein CASSVATGDLGNEQFF. The chain joins TRBV9 to TRBJ2-1, with TRBD1 matching over 7 bases. This CDR3 is built from 16 residues. Trimming at V came to 0 bases and at J to 7 bases, leaving 10 bases not matched to a gene. Germline CDR1 reads SGDLS; CDR2 reads YYNGEE.